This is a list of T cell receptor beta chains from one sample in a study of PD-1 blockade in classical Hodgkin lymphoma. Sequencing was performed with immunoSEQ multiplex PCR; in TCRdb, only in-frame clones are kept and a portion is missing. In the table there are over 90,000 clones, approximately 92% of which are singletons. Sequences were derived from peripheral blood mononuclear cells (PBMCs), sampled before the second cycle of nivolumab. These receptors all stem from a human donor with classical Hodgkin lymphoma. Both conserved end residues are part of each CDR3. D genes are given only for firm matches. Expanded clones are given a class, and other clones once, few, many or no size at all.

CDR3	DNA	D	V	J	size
CSVVGLAGLQYF	TGCAGCGTTGTGGGACTAGCGGGGCTGCAGTACTTC	TRBD2	TRBV29-1	TRBJ2-7	NA
CASSTGARSYNSPLHF	TGTGCCAGTAGTACAGGGGCCCGCTCCTATAATTCACCCCTCCACTTT	NA	TRBV19	TRBJ1-6	NA
CASREDRVGEQYF	TGTGCCAGCAGAGAGGACAGGGTGGGGGAGCAGTACTTC	TRBD1	TRBV5-4	TRBJ2-7	once
CAGGPAGTDTQYF	TGTGCCGGAGGACCGGCGGGCACAGATACGCAGTATTTT	NA	TRBV5-5	TRBJ2-3	NA
CASSASSYEQYF	TGTGCCAGCAGCGCCAGCTCCTACGAGCAGTACTTC	NA	TRBV7-2	TRBJ2-7	NA
CASSLGSGANVLTF	TGTGCCAGCAGTTTGGGCTCTGGGGCCAACGTCCTGACTTTC	NA	TRBV27	TRBJ2-6	NA
CASSLTTGALYNEQFF	TGCGCCAGCAGCTTGACGACAGGGGCCCTCTACAATGAGCAGTTCTTC	TRBD1	TRBV5-1	TRBJ2-1	NA
CASSRTGINSPLHF	TGTGCCAGCAGCCGGACAGGCATAAATTCACCCCTCCACTTT	TRBD1	TRBV2	TRBJ1-6	NA
CASSTEEETSGKETQYF	TGTGCCAGCAGTACAGAGGAAGAGACTAGCGGTAAAGAGACCCAGTACTTC	NA	TRBV21-1	TRBJ2-5	few
CASSPGDLWYEQYF	TGTGCCAGCAGTCCCGGGGACCTTTGGTACGAGCAGTACTTC	NA	TRBV28	TRBJ2-7	NA
CASSPTPGLAPGELFF	TGTGCCAGCAGTCCGACCCCGGGACTAGCCCCCGGGGAGCTGTTTTTT	TRBD2	TRBV27	TRBJ2-2	NA
CASSFTTQYF	TGTGCCAGCAGTTTCACGACCCAGTACTTC	NA	TRBV6-1	TRBJ2-5	NA
CASSEFVWGLVVDTQYF	TGTGCCAGCAGTGAATTTGTATGGGGGTTAGTGGTTGATACGCAGTATTTT	NA	TRBV6-1	TRBJ2-3	NA
CASSQEGFRAGELFF	TGCGCCAGCAGCCAAGAGGGGTTTCGCGCCGGGGAGCTGTTTTTT	NA	TRBV4-1	TRBJ2-2	NA
CASSLGGVDSPLHF	TGTGCCAGCAGCTTGGGAGGTGTGGATTCACCCCTCCACTTT	NA	TRBV7-8	TRBJ1-6	few
CASSPRTDEKLFF	TGTGCCAGCTCACCGAGGACCGATGAAAAACTGTTTTTT	NA	TRBV18	TRBJ1-4	NA
CASSYSAGTSTEAFF	TGTGCCAGCAGTTACTCGGCCGGGACATCCACTGAAGCTTTCTTT	NA	TRBV6-5	TRBJ1-1	NA
CASSTGLAGLTDTQYF	TGTGCCAGCAGTACCGGGTTAGCGGGGCTCACAGATACGCAGTATTTT	TRBD2	TRBV2	TRBJ2-3	NA
CASQSLDYGYTF	TGTGCCAGCCAATCACTGGACTATGGCTACACCTTC	NA	TRBV2	TRBJ1-2	NA
CASSLRGGPDNEQFF	TGTGCCAGCAGCTTACGGGGGGGTCCGGACAATGAGCAGTTCTTC	TRBD2	TRBV7-9	TRBJ2-1	NA
CASSNGDSETQYF	TGTGCCAGCAGCAATGGGGACTCAGAGACCCAGTACTTC	NA	TRBV11-3	TRBJ2-5	NA
CASSPPGDTSFHEQYF	TGTGCCAGCAGCCCACCCGGCGACACGTCCTTCCACGAGCAGTACTTC	NA	TRBV21-1	TRBJ2-7	NA
CATSPDMDRSTEQYF	TGTGCCACCAGCCCCGATATGGACCGATCCACCGAGCAGTACTTC	NA	TRBV15	TRBJ2-7	NA
CASSSGSMLGHEDYEQYF	TGTGCCAGCAGTTCTGGATCTATGCTCGGACATGAAGACTACGAGCAGTACTTC	NA	TRBV27	TRBJ2-7	NA
CASSQDQLAGSGEQFF	TGCGCCAGCAGCCAAGATCAACTAGCGGGATCGGGCGAGCAGTTCTTC	TRBD2	TRBV4-1	TRBJ2-1	NA
CASSLRGYSNQPQHF	TGTGCCAGCAGTTTGAGGGGCTATAGCAATCAGCCCCAGCATTTT	NA	TRBV28	TRBJ1-5	few
CASSYSGGSQETQYF	TGTGCCAGCAGTTACAGCGGGGGGAGCCAAGAGACCCAGTACTTC	TRBD2	TRBV6-5	TRBJ2-5	NA
CASSLSEYEQYF	TGCGCCAGCAGCTTGAGCGAATACGAGCAGTACTTC	NA	TRBV5-1	TRBJ2-7	NA
CASKGLSLTTDTQYF	TGTGCCAGCAAGGGGCTGTCTCTAACCACAGATACGCAGTATTTT	NA	TRBV2	TRBJ2-3	NA
CASSSHNQAWDEQYF	TGTGCCAGCAGCTCCCATAACCAGGCCTGGGACGAGCAGTACTTC	NA	TRBV7-2	TRBJ2-7	once
CARTRRARTGHQPQHF	TGTGCCAGAACACGCAGAGCCCGGACAGGACATCAGCCCCAGCATTTT	TRBD1	TRBV14	TRBJ1-5	NA
CAWSASGETQYF	TGTGCCTGGTCCGCATCGGGGGAGACCCAGTACTTC	NA	TRBV30	TRBJ2-5	NA
CASSLAGTVGEQYF	TGCGCCAGCAGCTTGGCCGGGACAGTAGGAGAGCAGTACTTC	TRBD1	TRBV5-1	TRBJ2-7	NA
CASSLDRSYEQYF	TGTGCCAGCAGCTTAGATCGTTCCTACGAGCAGTACTTC	NA	TRBV11-2	TRBJ2-7	once
CASSVGGGVGNYEQYF	TGTGCCAGCAGCGTAGGAGGGGGTGTGGGGAACTACGAGCAGTACTTC	NA	TRBV9	TRBJ2-7	NA
CAISVGIYNEQFF	TGTGCCATCAGTGTTGGCATATACAATGAGCAGTTCTTC	NA	TRBV10-3	TRBJ2-1	NA
CSVVLAISYEQYF	TGCAGCGTTGTACTCGCGATCTCCTACGAGCAGTACTTC	NA	TRBV29-1	TRBJ2-7	NA
CASSDSGINTEAFF	TGTGCCAGCAGTGACTCCGGGATCAACACTGAAGCTTTCTTT	NA	TRBV6-4	TRBJ1-1	NA
CASSELGEEAFF	TGTGCCAGCAGTGAACTCGGGGAAGAAGCTTTCTTT	NA	TRBV6-1	TRBJ1-1	NA
CASGQRMNTEAFF	TGTGCCAGCGGACAGAGGATGAACACTGAAGCTTTCTTT	NA	TRBV19	TRBJ1-1	NA
CASTPTAQGRNYGYTF	TGCGCCAGCACTCCGACGGCCCAGGGACGAAACTATGGCTACACCTTC	NA	TRBV5-1	TRBJ1-2	few
CASSQEGGASNQPQHF	TGTGCCAGCAGCCAAGAGGGAGGGGCTAGCAATCAGCCCCAGCATTTT	NA	TRBV4-2	TRBJ1-5	few
CASSQTTGDIGNTIYF	TGCGCCAGCAGCCAAACGACAGGGGATATCGGAAACACCATATATTTT	TRBD1	TRBV5-1	TRBJ1-3	NA
CAWSSGQNTEAFF	TGTGCCTGGAGTTCAGGGCAGAACACTGAAGCTTTCTTT	NA	TRBV30	TRBJ1-1	NA
CATRPGGYNSPLHF	TGTGCCACCAGGCCTGGAGGGTATAATTCACCCCTCCACTTT	NA	TRBV15	TRBJ1-6	once
CAWGWSGTADTQYF	TGTGCCTGGGGATGGAGCGGGACCGCAGATACGCAGTATTTT	TRBD2	TRBV30	TRBJ2-3	NA
CASSPPPSGRLMETQYF	TGTGCCAGCAGCCCCCCCCCTAGCGGGAGATTGATGGAGACCCAGTACTTC	TRBD2	TRBV9	TRBJ2-5	NA
CASSYTGAGTEAFF	TGTGCCAGCAGTTACACAGGGGCCGGCACTGAAGCTTTCTTT	TRBD1	TRBV6-5	TRBJ1-1	NA
CASQPQLNTEAFF	TGTGCCAGCCAGCCCCAGCTGAACACTGAGGCTTTCTTT	NA	TRBV6-1	TRBJ1-1	NA
CASSLDGGNSYEQYF	TGTGCCAGCAGCTTGGACGGGGGTAACTCCTACGAGCAGTACTTC	NA	TRBV5-4	TRBJ2-7	NA
CASSRMQNEQFF	TGTGCCAGCAGCCGTATGCAAAATGAGCAGTTCTTC	NA	TRBV5-6	TRBJ2-1	NA
CAISALGNSPLHF	TGTGCCATCAGTGCGTTAGGGAATTCACCCCTCCACTTT	NA	TRBV10-3	TRBJ1-6	few
CASSQEAARLGLHF	TGCGCCAGCAGCCAAGAGGCGGCCCGGCTAGGCCTCCACTTT	NA	TRBV4-1	TRBJ1-6	NA
CASSRDNTDTQYF	TGTGCCAGCAGCCGGGATAACACAGATACGCAGTATTTT	NA	TRBV2	TRBJ2-3	NA
CASSSSPQGLYEQYF	TGTGCCAGCAGTTCTTCCCCACAGGGACTCTACGAGCAGTACTTC	NA	TRBV27	TRBJ2-7	NA
CASSPPGGAREGYTF	TGTGCCAGCAGTCCGCCCGGCGGCGCCCGAGAAGGCTACACCTTC	NA	TRBV6-5	TRBJ1-2	NA
CASSISSGRAKGDTQYF	TGTGCCAGTAGTATCTCCTCCGGGAGGGCCAAGGGAGATACGCAGTATTTT	TRBD2	TRBV19	TRBJ2-3	NA
CASSPLAGGPNTQYF	TGTGCCAGCTCACCTTTAGCGGGGGGGCCGAATACGCAGTATTTT	TRBD2	TRBV18	TRBJ2-3	NA
CASSYTWKKQFF	TGTGCCAGCAGTTACACGTGGAAGAAGCAGTTCTTC	NA	TRBV6-5	TRBJ2-1	NA